Below, 6 T cell receptor beta chains from the same sample are listed, as sequenced in a study of T-cell reconstitution after alpha-beta-depleted transplantation in children. This sample's TCRbeta library carried unique molecular identifier barcodes. MiXCR, applied by TCRdb to the PCR reads, yields one record per CDR3 protein. The data hold hundreds of thousands of distinct CDR3 sequences, with around 14% observed a single time. This specimen consisted of PBMCs, obtained before TCRalphabeta/CD19-depleted stem cell transplant. The source of these receptors is a girl aged 2 to 10 with congenital amegakaryocytic thrombocytopenia, due to receive a stem cell transplant.

CDR3 in amino acids: CASSPWRGVQETQYF. The CDR3 nucleotides read TGTGCCAGCAGCCCATGGCGGGGAGTCCAAGAGACCCAGTACTTC. The rearrangement uses TRBV14 and TRBJ2-5; maybe TRBD2 (6 bases). Germline V gives CDR1 SGHDN, CDR2 FVKESK. Trimming removed 4 bases from V and 1 base from J, with 13 bases in between. This CDR3 contains 15 residues.

The gene calls are TRBV2 and TRBJ1-5; a possible D gene is TRBD1 (6 bases). Between the trimmed V and J ends, which lost 8 bases and 7 bases, there was a span of 15 bases. This CDR3 region has 13 residues. Germline V gene lookup returns CDR1 SNHLY and CDR2 FYNNEI. CDR3 residues: CASGLGGQQPQHF. The CDR3, as DNA: TGTGCCAGCGGTCTAGGGGGGCAACAGCCCCAGCATTTT.

This clonotype was seen a handful of times. The chain is built from TRBV5-1 and TRBJ2-5; D uncertain. The V gene's germline CDR1 is SGHRS and CDR2 YFSETQ. This CDR3 region has 12 residues. Deletions cut 5 bases from V and 2 bases from J, with 7 bases between. As DNA, the CDR3 is TGCGCCAGCAGTAAGGTTCAAGAGACCCAGTACTTC. It codes for CASSKVQETQYF.

In regard to this clonotype: A read error may account for a junction end that differs from germline. This chain uses TRBV7-6 with TRBJ1-2; no reliable D call. The CDR3 contains 13 residues. Germline loops: CDR1 SGHVS, CDR2 FNYEAQ. CDR3 DNA: TGTGCCAGCAGCTTAGGCCCCTCTTATGGCGACACCTTC. This gives the protein CASSLGPSYGDTF.

This clonotype was seen repeatedly, ten times or more. The chain has TRBV15 and TRBJ2-1; weak D call: TRBD2 (5 bases). Trimming pared 4 bases from V and 0 bases from J, leaving 10 bases between. CDR3 length equals 15 residues. Germline CDR1 is LNHNV and CDR2 is YYDKDF (reference sequence). CDR3 in DNA: TGTGCCACCAGCATGAGGGTAAGCTCCTACAATGAGCAGTTCTTC. Translation gives CATSMRVSSYNEQFF.

This clonotype was counted many times. V usage is TRBV20-1 and J usage is TRBJ1-5; D gene unclear. Deletions cut 3 bases from V and 7 bases from J, with 13 bases between. The CDR3 has 13 amino acids. Germline CDR1 and CDR2: DFQATT and SNEGSKA (reference sequence). The CDR3 DNA reads TGCAGTGCTAGGACATCGGCGGGGCAGCCCCAGCATTTT. It encodes CSARTSAGQPQHF.